This T cell receptor beta chain was obtained from a study of early T cells in non-severe SARS-CoV-2 infection. Overall study context: RNA in bulk from unsorted whole blood was sequenced, and chains were unpaired. Findings of the study overall: VDJdb matching skewed toward anti-spike CD8 responses, missing private and CD4 specificities.

The table lists this clonotype with a few counts. The antigen is not known. cDNA molecules, individually, were tagged with unique molecular identifiers. MiXCR was run by TCRdb on the 5' RACE reads, yielding one entry per CDR3 protein. The repertoire consists of 55,000 to 70,000 distinct CDR3 sequences, with 10% to 15% occurring once and the leading ten covering about 1.6%. Trimming took 5 bases from V and 5 from J; bases not matched to a gene: 13. This CDR3 spans 16 amino acids. The germline V gene has CDR1 LGHNT and CDR2 FRNRAP. The sequenced sample consisted of whole blood. V and J are TRBV12-5 and TRBJ2-3; 7 bases align to TRBD2. This TCR came from an adult who was a healthcare worker with PCR-confirmed SARS-CoV-2 infection or an uninfected control (not recorded which). The CDR3, as DNA: TGTGCTAGTGGTCTTGGGGCGGCTCAGCGGGGAGATACGCAGTATTTT. Protein sequence: CASGLGAAQRGDTQYF.